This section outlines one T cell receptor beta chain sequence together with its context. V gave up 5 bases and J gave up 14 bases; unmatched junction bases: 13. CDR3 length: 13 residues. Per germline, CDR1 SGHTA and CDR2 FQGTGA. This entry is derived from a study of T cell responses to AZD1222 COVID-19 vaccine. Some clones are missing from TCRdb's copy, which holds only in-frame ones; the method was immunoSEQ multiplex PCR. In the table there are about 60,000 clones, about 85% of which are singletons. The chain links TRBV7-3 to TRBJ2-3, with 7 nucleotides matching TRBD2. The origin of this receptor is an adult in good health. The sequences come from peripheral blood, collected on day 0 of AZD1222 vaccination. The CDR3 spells CASSPRAGRRVYF. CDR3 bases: TGTGCCAGCAGCCCCAGAGCGGGGAGGCGGGTGTATTTT. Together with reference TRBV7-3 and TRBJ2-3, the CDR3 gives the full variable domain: GAGVSQTPSNKVTEKGKYVELRCDPISGHTALYWYRQSLGQGPEFLIYFQGTGAADDSGLPNDRFFAVRPEGSVSTLKIQRTERGDSAVYLCASSPRAGRRVYFGPGTRLTVL.